The next 20 T cell receptor beta chains were all read from a single sample in a study of OX40 agonist ivuxolimab in advanced cancers. Clones were read by immunoSEQ multiplex PCR, and TCRdb kept only the in-frame ones, dropping some. Of 60,000 to 75,000 clones listed, around 88% are singletons. The specimen was CD4+ or CD8+ T cells sorted from blood, collected in a trial of the OX40 agonist ivuxolimab. These TCRs come from an adult with an advanced solid tumor such as melanoma, head and neck, liver or kidney cancer.

This chain connects TRBV6-6 to TRBJ1-1; TRBD1 agrees at 8 bases. The CDR3 has 13 amino acids. The germline V gene has CDR1 MNHNY and CDR2 SVGAGI (reference sequence). J lost 8 bases, V lost 5 bases, and 7 bases had no gene match. The chain's CDR3 is CASSHTTGVEAFF. In nucleotides, the CDR3 is TGTGCCAGCAGTCACACGACAGGGGTGGAAGCTTTCTTT.

V gene TRBV27 combines with J gene TRBJ1-2, with 7 bases identical to TRBD1. This CDR3 has 13 residues. V lost 7 bases and J lost 6; bases outside the gene matches: 8. Germline lookup yields CDR1 MNHEY and CDR2 SMNVEV (reference sequence). The CDR3 loop reads CASKDRVENGYTF. CDR3 coding DNA: TGTGCCAGCAAAGACAGGGTAGAGAATGGCTACACCTTC.

V usage is TRBV28 and J usage is TRBJ2-3, with TRBD2 identical over 9 bases. CDR1 is MDHEN, CDR2 SYDVKM, per germline. The CDR3 consists of 15 residues. J was trimmed by 3 bases and V by 2 bases; bases with no gene match: 3. CDR3 in DNA: TGTGCCAGCAGTTTAGGCGGGGGGGGGACAGATACGCAGTATTTT. Amino acid sequence: CASSLGGGGTDTQYF.

The J gene is TRBJ1-5, the V gene TRBV19, with D unclear. CDR1 and CDR2 (germline): LNHDA, SQIVND (reference sequence). The V end was cut by 6 bases, the J end by 3 bases, with 15 bases between. This CDR3 comprises 15 residues. The DNA of the CDR3 is TGTGCCAGTAGGCCCGGAGAATTGAACAATCAGCCCCAGCATTTT. Amino acids: CASRPGELNNQPQHF.

The V and J genes are TRBV27 and TRBJ2-6; D unclear. From germline, CDR1 is MNHEY and CDR2 SMNVEV (reference sequence). This CDR3 has 14 amino acids. The V gene lost 4 bases and the J gene lost 0 bases, with 4 bases spanning the gap. The CDR3 nucleotides read TGTGCCAGCAGTTCATACTCTGGGGCCAACGTCCTGACTTTC. Translating it yields CASSSYSGANVLTF.

This clone was counted a single time. The rearrangement joins TRBV9 to TRBJ1-5; possible D gene TRBD1, 6 bases. Per germline, CDR1 SGDLS and CDR2 YYNGEE. V lost 0 bases and J lost 3, with 13 bases in between. CDR3 length equals 16 residues. CDR3 amino acids: CASSVEGGGDNQPQHF. The DNA of the CDR3 is TGTGCCAGCAGCGTAGAAGGGGGAGGGGACAATCAGCCCCAGCATTTT.

V usage is TRBV5-1 and J usage is TRBJ2-7, with TRBD2 matching 8 bases. Germline V CDR1 and CDR2: SGHRS, YFSETQ. The CDR3 runs 14 residues. Losses at the gene ends were 0 bases for V and 5 bases for J; bases not matched to a gene: 4. CDR3 bases: TGCGCCAGCAGCTTGGGATTCGGGGGGGACGAGCAGTACTTC. Translating gives CASSLGFGGDEQYF.

The genes are TRBV28 and TRBJ1-4; unclear D gene. CDR1 and CDR2 (germline): MDHEN, SYDVKM. Trimming took off 5 bases at V and 0 bases at J, with 7 bases between the two ends. This CDR3 spans 14 amino acids. The DNA of the CDR3 is TGTGCCAGCAGTGACTCAGCAACTAATGAAAAACTGTTTTTT. This sequence encodes CASSDSATNEKLFF. Looking up the rest from reference TRBV28 and TRBJ1-4 gives the full variable domain: DVKVTQSSRYLVKRTGEKVFLECVQDMDHENMFWYRQDPGLGLRLIYFSYDVKMKEKGDIPEGYSVSREKKERFSLILESASTNQTSMYLCASSDSATNEKLFFGSGTQLSVL.

The chain has TRBV6-1 and TRBJ1-4; perhaps TRBD1 as D (6 bases). The V gene's germline CDR1 is MNHNS and CDR2 SASEGT. The CDR3 loop spans 14 amino acids. V lost 8 bases, J lost 3 bases, and 13 bases lay in between. In DNA, the CDR3 is TGTGCCAGCCGACAGGCCATAGCTAATGAAAAACTGTTTTTT. Residues: CASRQAIANEKLFF.

The V and J genes are TRBV10-1 and TRBJ2-3; the match to TRBD2 covers 15 bases. The CDR3 covers 18 residues. The J segment lost 2 bases and the V segment lost 3 bases, leaving 6 bases of the junction unmatched. CDR1 is WNHNN and CDR2 is SYGVQD in the germline V gene (reference sequence). The CDR3 DNA reads TGCGCCAGCAGTGATCACGGACTAGCGGGAGGGTACACAGATACGCAGTATTTT. Its translation is CASSDHGLAGGYTDTQYF.

The CDR3 spells CASSEGGGIYNEQFF. In DNA, the CDR3 is TGTGCCAGCAGTGAAGGAGGGGGGATCTACAATGAGCAGTTCTTC. The V call is TRBV6-1, the J call TRBJ2-1; TRBD1 or TRBD2 may be the D gene (6 bases each). CDR1 and CDR2 from the germline V gene are MNHNS and SASEGT. The CDR3 runs to 15 residues. V was clipped by 1 base and J by 3 bases, with 10 bases between them.

This chain uses TRBV5-4 with TRBJ2-1; 7 bases map to TRBD1. The CDR3 sequence is 18 residues long. Per the germline V gene, CDR1 is SGHNT and CDR2 is YYREEE (reference sequence). J gave up 6 bases and V 4 bases, and 19 bases lay outside the gene matches. The CDR3 DNA sequence: TGTGCCAGCAGCCCACGATATGGACAGGCTGTTCGTGCCAATGAGCAGTTCTTC. This gives the protein CASSPRYGQAVRANEQFF.

The V gene is TRBV5-8, the J gene TRBJ1-1; 7 bases fit TRBD1. The ends lost 1 base at V and 4 bases at J; junction bases unmatched: 4. Germline V CDR1 and CDR2: SGHTS, YDEGEE. The CDR3 consists of 14 residues. CDR3 region: CASSLRQGSTEAFF. In DNA form, the CDR3 reads TGTGCCAGCAGCTTGAGACAGGGAAGCACTGAAGCTTTCTTT.

V usage is TRBV10-3 and J usage is TRBJ2-7; TRBD1 matches at 7 bases. V lost 6 bases and J lost 2; bases outside the gene matches: 4. CDR1 and CDR2 from the germline V gene are ENHRY and SYGVKD. CDR3 size: 13 residues. Here the CDR3 reads CAIRDRPPYEQYF. The CDR3 coding sequence is TGTGCCATCAGGGACAGGCCTCCCTACGAGCAGTACTTC.

This chain links TRBV18 with TRBJ2-7, with 7 bases matching TRBD1. The germline gives CDR1 KGHSH, CDR2 LQKENI. The V and J ends lost 2 bases and 3 bases, in that order; junction bases with no gene match: 4. This CDR3 region has 14 residues. The DNA of the CDR3 is TGTGCCAGCTCACCAGGGACAGACCACTACGAGCAGTACTTC. Residues: CASSPGTDHYEQYF.

This clone was counted once. CDR3 region: CASSLRGLAETNTGELFF. The CDR3 DNA is TGTGCCAGCAGCTTACGGGGGTTAGCGGAGACGAACACCGGGGAGCTGTTTTTT. The chain couples TRBV7-8 to TRBJ2-2; weak D call: TRBD2 (6 bases). This CDR3 is built from 18 residues. Per the germline V gene, CDR1 is SGHVS and CDR2 is FQNEAQ. The V and J ends lost 2 bases and 0 bases respectively, with 16 bases between them.

Of note for this clone: Within the sample, other DNA sequences also encode this same CDR3. The chain links TRBV5-1 to TRBJ1-2; D not resolved. Germline V lookup: CDR1 SGHRS, CDR2 YFSETQ. CDR3 length: 12 residues. V was pared by 3 bases and J by 3 bases, with 6 bases between. CDR3 sequence: CASSSGYYGYTF. The CDR3 DNA reads TGCGCCAGCAGCTCAGGTTACTATGGCTACACCTTC.

V and J are TRBV5-1 and TRBJ2-6, with 9 bases fitting TRBD2. From germline, CDR1 is SGHRS and CDR2 YFSETQ. The CDR3 spans 17 residues. J lost 3 bases, V lost 4 bases, and 8 bases had no gene match. As DNA, the CDR3 is TGCGCCAGCAGCCTGTTAGCGGGAGTAGTTGGGGCCAACGTCCTGACTTTC. It is translated as CASSLLAGVVGANVLTF.

This chain connects TRBV19 to TRBJ2-1, with TRBD1 matching over 8 bases. The CDR3 runs 15 residues. The V segment lost 1 base and the J segment 3 bases; nucleotides outside the gene matches: 2. Germline V lookup: CDR1 LNHDA, CDR2 SQIVND (reference sequence). CDR3 sequence reads: CASSIVGTGYNEQFF. The CDR3 nucleotides are TGTGCCAGTAGTATAGTGGGGACAGGCTACAATGAGCAGTTCTTC. The full variable domain, its missing parts supplied by reference TRBV19 and TRBJ2-1, is DGGITQSPKYLFRKEGQNVTLSCEQNLNHDAMYWYRQDPGQGLRLIYYSQIVNDFQKGDIAEGYSVSREKKESFPLTVTSAQKNPTAFYLCASSIVGTGYNEQFFGPGTRLTVL.

The genes are TRBV10-2 and TRBJ2-7; D is uncertain. From germline, CDR1 is WSHSY and CDR2 SAAADI. V lost 6 bases and J 1 base, leaving 7 bases between the germline ends. CDR3 length: 12 amino acids. The CDR3 protein is CASSSPSYEQYF. CDR3 DNA: TGCGCCAGCAGCTCCCCTTCCTACGAGCAGTACTTC.